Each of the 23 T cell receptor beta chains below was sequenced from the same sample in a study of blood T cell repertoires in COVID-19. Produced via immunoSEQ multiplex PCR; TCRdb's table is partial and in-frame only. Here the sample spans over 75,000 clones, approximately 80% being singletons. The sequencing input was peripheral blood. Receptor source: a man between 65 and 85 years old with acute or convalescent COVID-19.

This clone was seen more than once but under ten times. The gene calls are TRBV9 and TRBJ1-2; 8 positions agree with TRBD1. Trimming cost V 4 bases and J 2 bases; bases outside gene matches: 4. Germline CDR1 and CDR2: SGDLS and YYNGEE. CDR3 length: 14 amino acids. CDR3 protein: CASSPRTGNYGYTF. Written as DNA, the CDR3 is TGTGCCAGCAGCCCCAGGACAGGGAACTATGGCTACACCTTC.

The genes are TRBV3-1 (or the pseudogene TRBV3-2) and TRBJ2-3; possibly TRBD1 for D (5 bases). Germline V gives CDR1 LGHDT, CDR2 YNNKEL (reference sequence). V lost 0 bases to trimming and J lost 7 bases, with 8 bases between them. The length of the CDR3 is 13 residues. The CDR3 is CASSQDQGHTQYF. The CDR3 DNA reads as TGTGCCAGCAGCCAAGATCAGGGCCATACGCAGTATTTT.

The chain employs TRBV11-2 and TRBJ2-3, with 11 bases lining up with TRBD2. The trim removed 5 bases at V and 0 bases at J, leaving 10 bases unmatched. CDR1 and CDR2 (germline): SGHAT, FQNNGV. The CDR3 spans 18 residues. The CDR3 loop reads CASSPRLAGFRSTDTQYF. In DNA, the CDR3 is TGTGCCAGCAGCCCACGACTAGCGGGGTTCAGAAGCACAGATACGCAGTATTTT. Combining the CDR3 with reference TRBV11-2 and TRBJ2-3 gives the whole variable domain EAGVAQSPRYKIIEKRQSVAFWCNPISGHATLYWYQQILGQGPKLLIQFQNNGVVDDSQLPKDRFSAERLKGVDSTLKIQPAKLEDSAVYLCASSPRLAGFRSTDTQYFGPGTRLTVL.

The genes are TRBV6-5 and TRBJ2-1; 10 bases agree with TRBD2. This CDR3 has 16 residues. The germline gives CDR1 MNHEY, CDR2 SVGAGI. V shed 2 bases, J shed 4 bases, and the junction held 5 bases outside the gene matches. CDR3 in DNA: TGTGCCAGCAGTTACGCGGCTAGCGGGGGATACAATGAGCAGTTCTTC. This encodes CASSYAASGGYNEQFF.

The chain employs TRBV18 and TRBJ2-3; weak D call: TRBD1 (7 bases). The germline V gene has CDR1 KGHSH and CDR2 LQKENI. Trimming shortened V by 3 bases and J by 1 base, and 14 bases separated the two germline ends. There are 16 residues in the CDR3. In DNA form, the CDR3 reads TGTGCCAGCTCACCGAATCCAGGGGGGCGCACAGATACGCAGTATTTT. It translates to CASSPNPGGRTDTQYF.

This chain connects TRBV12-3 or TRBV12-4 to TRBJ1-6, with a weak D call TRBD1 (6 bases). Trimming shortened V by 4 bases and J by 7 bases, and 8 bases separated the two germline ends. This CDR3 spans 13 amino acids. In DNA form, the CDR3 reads TGTGCCAGCAGTTATAGGGGGAATTCACCCCTCCACTTT. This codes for CASSYRGNSPLHF.

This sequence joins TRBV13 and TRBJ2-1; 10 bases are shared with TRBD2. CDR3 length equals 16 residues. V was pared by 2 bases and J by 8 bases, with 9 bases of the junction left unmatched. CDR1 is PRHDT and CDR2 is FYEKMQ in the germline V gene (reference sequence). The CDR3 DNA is TGTGCCAGCAGCTTACGGCTAGCGGGGGCCCGGGATGAGCAGTTCTTC. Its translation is CASSLRLAGARDEQFF.

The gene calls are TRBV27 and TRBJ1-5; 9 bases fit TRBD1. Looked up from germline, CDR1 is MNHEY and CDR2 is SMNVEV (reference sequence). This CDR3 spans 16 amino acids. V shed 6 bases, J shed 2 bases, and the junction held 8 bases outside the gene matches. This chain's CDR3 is CASRPTGGYGNQPQHF. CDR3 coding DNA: TGTGCCAGCAGGCCTACAGGGGGCTACGGCAATCAGCCCCAGCATTTT.

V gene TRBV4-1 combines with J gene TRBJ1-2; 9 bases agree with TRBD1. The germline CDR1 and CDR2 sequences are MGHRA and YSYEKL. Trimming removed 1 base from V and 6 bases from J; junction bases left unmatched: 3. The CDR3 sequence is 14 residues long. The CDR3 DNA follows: TGCGCCAGCAGCCAAGTGGACAGGGGCGATGGCTACACCTTC. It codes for CASSQVDRGDGYTF.

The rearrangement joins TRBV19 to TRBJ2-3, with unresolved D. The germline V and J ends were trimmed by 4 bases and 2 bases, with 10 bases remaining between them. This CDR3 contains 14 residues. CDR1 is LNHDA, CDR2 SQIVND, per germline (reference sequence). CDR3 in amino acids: CASSTLVYTDTQYF. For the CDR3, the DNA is TGTGCCAGTAGTACTTTAGTTTACACAGATACGCAGTATTTT.

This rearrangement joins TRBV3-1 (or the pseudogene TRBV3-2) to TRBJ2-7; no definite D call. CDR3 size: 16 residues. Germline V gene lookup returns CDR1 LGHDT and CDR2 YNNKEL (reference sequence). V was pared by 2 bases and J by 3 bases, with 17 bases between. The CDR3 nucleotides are TGTGCCAGCAGCCAAAAGGAACGCGACCCTAGCTACGAGCAGTACTTC. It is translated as CASSQKERDPSYEQYF.

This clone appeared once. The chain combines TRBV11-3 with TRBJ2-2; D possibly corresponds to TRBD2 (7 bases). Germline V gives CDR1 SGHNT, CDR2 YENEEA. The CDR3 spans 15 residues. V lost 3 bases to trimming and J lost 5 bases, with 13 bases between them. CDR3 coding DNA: TGTGCCAGCAGCTTGAAAGGGGGGGAGACCGGGGAGCTGTTTTTT. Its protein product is CASSLKGGETGELFF.

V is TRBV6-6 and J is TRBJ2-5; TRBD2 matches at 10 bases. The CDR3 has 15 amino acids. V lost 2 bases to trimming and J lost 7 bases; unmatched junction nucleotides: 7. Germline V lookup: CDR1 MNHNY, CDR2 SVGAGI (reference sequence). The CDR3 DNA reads TGTGCCAGCAGTTACGCTAGCGGGGGAGTGGGGACCCAGTACTTC. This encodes CASSYASGGVGTQYF.

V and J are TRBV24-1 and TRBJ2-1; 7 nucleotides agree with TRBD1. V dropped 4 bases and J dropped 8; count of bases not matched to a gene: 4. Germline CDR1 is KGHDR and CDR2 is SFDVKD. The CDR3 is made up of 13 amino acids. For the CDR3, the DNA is TGTGCCACCAGTGAACCAGACAGGGATGAGCAGTTCTTC. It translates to CATSEPDRDEQFF.

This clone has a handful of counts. CDR3 protein: CASYSANYGYTF. The CDR3 nucleotides read TGTGCCAGCTACTCGGCTAACTATGGCTACACCTTC. The chain combines TRBV28 with TRBJ1-2; D gene uncertain. Germline values: CDR1 MDHEN, CDR2 SYDVKM. The germline V and J ends were trimmed by 8 bases and 0 bases, with 7 bases remaining between them. The CDR3 runs to 12 residues.

The DNA for the CDR3 is TGTGCCAGTAGTGAGGGACAGGGGGCACGAGAGACCCAGTACTTC. Translated: CASSEGQGARETQYF. The V and J genes are TRBV19 and TRBJ2-5, with 12 bases aligning to TRBD1. From germline, CDR1 is LNHDA and CDR2 SQIVND (reference sequence). V trimming: 5 bases; J trimming: 4 bases; junction bases outside the gene matches: 5. The CDR3 sequence is 15 residues long.

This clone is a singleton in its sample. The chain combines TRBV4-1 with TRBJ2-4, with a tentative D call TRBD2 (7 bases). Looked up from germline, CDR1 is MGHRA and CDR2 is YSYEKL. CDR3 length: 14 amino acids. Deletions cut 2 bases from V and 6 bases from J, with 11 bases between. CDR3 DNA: TGCGCCAGCAGCCAAAGGGGAGGGGGAAACATTCAGTACTTC. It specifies CASSQRGGGNIQYF.

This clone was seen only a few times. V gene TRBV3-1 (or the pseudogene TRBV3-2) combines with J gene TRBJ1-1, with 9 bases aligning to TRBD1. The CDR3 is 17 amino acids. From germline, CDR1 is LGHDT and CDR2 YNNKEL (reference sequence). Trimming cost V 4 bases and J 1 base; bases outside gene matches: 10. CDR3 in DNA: TGTGCCAGCAGCCCGAAACCCGGGACAGGGAAGAACACTGAAGCTTTCTTT. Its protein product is CASSPKPGTGKNTEAFF.

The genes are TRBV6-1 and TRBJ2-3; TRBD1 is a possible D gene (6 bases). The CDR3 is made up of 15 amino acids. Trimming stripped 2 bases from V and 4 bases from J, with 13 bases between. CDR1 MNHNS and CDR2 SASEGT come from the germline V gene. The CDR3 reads CASSEYSGTSDTQYF. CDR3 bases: TGTGCCAGCAGTGAATACTCTGGGACATCAGATACGCAGTATTTT.

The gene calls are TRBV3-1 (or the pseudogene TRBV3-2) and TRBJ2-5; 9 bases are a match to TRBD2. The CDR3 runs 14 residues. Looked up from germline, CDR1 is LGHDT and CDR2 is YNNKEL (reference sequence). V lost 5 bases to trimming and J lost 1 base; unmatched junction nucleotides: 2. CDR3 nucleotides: TGTGCCAGCAGCGTGACTAGCGGCCAAGAGACCCAGTACTTC. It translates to CASSVTSGQETQYF.

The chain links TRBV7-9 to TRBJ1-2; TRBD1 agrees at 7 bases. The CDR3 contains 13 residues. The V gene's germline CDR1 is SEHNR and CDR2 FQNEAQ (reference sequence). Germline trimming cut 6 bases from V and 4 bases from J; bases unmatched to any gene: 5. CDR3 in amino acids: CASSSTGVYGYTF. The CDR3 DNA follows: TGTGCCAGCAGTTCCACAGGGGTCTATGGCTACACCTTC.

CDR3 nucleotides: TGTGCCAGTAGTACGACAGGGGGCTTCGAGACCCAGTACTTC. It yields the protein CASSTTGGFETQYF. The chain recombines TRBV19 with TRBJ2-5; 10 nucleotides line up with TRBD1. V shed 4 bases, J shed 5 bases, and the junction held 4 bases outside the gene matches. The CDR3 consists of 14 residues. Germline CDR1 and CDR2: LNHDA and SQIVND (reference sequence).

In DNA form, the CDR3 reads TGTGCCAGCAGGGGACAGATAACCTCCTACGAGCAGTACTTC. It specifies CASRGQITSYEQYF. V gene TRBV6-5 combines with J gene TRBJ2-7; 7 bases are a match to TRBD1. The CDR3 length is 14 residues. The V gene's germline CDR1 is MNHEY and CDR2 SVGAGI. V lost 6 bases and J lost 0; bases outside the gene matches: 5.